The rows below give T cell receptor beta chains drawn from one sample of a study of T cells in Graves' hyperthyroidism and ophthalmopathy. In TCRdb, the multiplex PCR reads were re-called with MiXCR into one record per CDR3 protein. The sample lists about 500,000 distinct CDR3 sequences, roughly 15% occurring once. The sample consisted of blood. Source of these receptors: a woman younger than 30 with Graves' ophthalmopathy. The CDR3 runs from the conserved cysteine through the conserved F or W. D genes are given only for firm matches. For some rows the clone size is stated as once, few or many, or as a class when expanded; others skip it.

size: -
V: TRBV20-1
D: -
J: TRBJ2-5
CDR3: CSAGHQETQYF
DNA: TGCAGTGCCGGACATCAAGAGACCCAGTACTTC

size: few
V: TRBV27
D: -
J: TRBJ1-1
CDR3: CASSLSGTAMNTEAFF
DNA: TGTGCCAGCAGTTTGTCCGGGACTGCCATGAACACTGAAGCTTTCTTT

size: many
V: TRBV20-1
D: -
J: TRBJ1-2
CDR3: CSAIPLFGGYTF
DNA: TGCAGTGCTATTCCTCTCTTTGGAGGCTACACCTTC

size: few
V: TRBV11-2
D: TRBD1
J: TRBJ1-2
CDR3: CASTAGGDYGYTF
DNA: TGTGCCAGCACCGCAGGGGGAGACTATGGCTACACCTTC

size: many
V: TRBV28
D: -
J: TRBJ2-1
CDR3: CASSSPDNEQFF
DNA: TGTGCCAGCAGTTCCCCAGACAATGAGCAGTTCTTC

size: few
V: TRBV4-1
D: -
J: TRBJ1-1
CDR3: CASSGGDGEAFF
DNA: TGCGCCAGCAGCGGAGGGGATGGCGAAGCTTTCTTT

size: many
V: TRBV27
D: -
J: TRBJ1-2
CDR3: CASKAGIPNYGYTF
DNA: TGTGCCAGCAAGGCAGGGATACCTAACTATGGCTACACCTTC

size: -
V: TRBV11-2
D: -
J: TRBJ1-2
CDR3: CASSPKSNYGYTF
DNA: TGTGCCAGCAGCCCCAAATCTAACTATGGCTACACCTTC

size: many
V: TRBV6-6
D: TRBD2
J: TRBJ2-3
CDR3: CASSYSYTSGGASTDTQYF
DNA: TGTGCCAGCAGTTACTCGTATACTAGCGGGGGGGCTAGCACAGATACGCAGTATTTT

size: -
V: TRBV29-1
D: TRBD1
J: TRBJ1-1
CDR3: CSVGDPRTGVTEAFF
DNA: TGCAGCGTTGGGGACCCTCGGACAGGGGTCACTGAAGCTTTCTTT

size: -
V: TRBV4-1
D: -
J: TRBJ2-5
CDR3: CASSQEGYWETQYF
DNA: TGCGCCAGCAGCCAAGAAGGGTACTGGGAGACCCAGTACTTC

size: many
V: TRBV13
D: TRBD1
J: TRBJ1-2
CDR3: CASSTRQGADYGYTF
DNA: TGTGCCAGCAGCACCCGACAGGGGGCTGACTATGGCTACACCTTC

size: -
V: TRBV30
D: -
J: TRBJ2-6
CDR3: CAWEGAGANVLTF
DNA: TGTGCCTGGGAGGGGGCTGGGGCCAACGTCCTGACTTTC

size: few
V: TRBV19
D: TRBD1
J: TRBJ1-6
CDR3: CASRDSYNSPLHF
DNA: TGTGCCAGCCGGGACAGCTATAATTCACCCCTCCACTTT

size: -
V: TRBV13
D: -
J: TRBJ1-5
CDR3: CASSLGAGVSNQPQHF
DNA: TGTGCCAGCAGCTTAGGAGCAGGAGTTAGCAATCAGCCCCAGCATTTT

size: -
V: TRBV11-2
D: -
J: TRBJ1-1
CDR3: CASSQARRILNAEAFF
DNA: TGTGCCAGCAGCCAAGCTAGGCGGATCTTGAACGCTGAAGCTTTCTTT

size: few
V: TRBV6-1
D: TRBD2
J: TRBJ2-5
CDR3: CASSRLAGGPGETQYF
DNA: TGTGCCAGCAGTCGACTAGCGGGAGGGCCGGGGGAGACCCAGTACTTC

size: -
V: TRBV7-2
D: -
J: TRBJ2-7
CDR3: CASSAGTAYEQYF
DNA: TGTGCCAGCAGCGCGGGGACGGCCTACGAGCAGTACTTC

size: many
V: TRBV27
D: TRBD1
J: TRBJ1-2
CDR3: CASSLSGTGGYTF
DNA: TGTGCCAGCAGTTTATCGGGGACAGGCGGCTACACCTTC

size: -
V: TRBV11-2
D: TRBD1
J: TRBJ1-4
CDR3: CASSFQTGGVEKLFF
DNA: TGTGCCAGCAGCTTCCAGACAGGGGGGGTTGAAAAACTGTTTTTT

size: few
V: TRBV6-1
D: -
J: TRBJ1-2
CDR3: CASSSPQVYGYTF
DNA: TGTGCCAGCAGTTCCCCACAGGTCTATGGCTACACCTTC

size: few
V: TRBV30
D: -
J: TRBJ2-6
CDR3: CAWSVASAGANVLTF
DNA: TGTGCCTGGAGTGTAGCATCAGCTGGGGCCAACGTCCTGACTTTC

size: few
V: TRBV10-2
D: TRBD1
J: TRBJ2-7
CDR3: CATETVERTGNEQYF
DNA: TGCGCCACCGAGACGGTAGAGCGGACAGGGAACGAGCAGTACTTC

size: many
V: TRBV7-9
D: TRBD1
J: TRBJ2-3
CDR3: CASSSPRQGRSTDTQYF
DNA: TGTGCCAGCAGCTCGCCCCGACAGGGTAGGAGCACAGATACGCAGTATTTT

size: many
V: TRBV11-1
D: -
J: TRBJ2-1
CDR3: CASSSIRSSGEQFF
DNA: TGTGCCAGCAGCTCGATCCGTTCCTCGGGTGAGCAGTTCTTC

size: many
V: TRBV7-9
D: -
J: TRBJ1-1
CDR3: CASSLVWNTEAFF
DNA: TGTGCCAGCAGCTTAGTATGGAACACTGAAGCTTTCTTT

size: many
V: TRBV28
D: -
J: TRBJ1-2
CDR3: CASSYTDSYGYTF
DNA: TGTGCCAGCAGTTATACGGACAGCTATGGCTACACCTTC

size: -
V: TRBV13
D: TRBD2
J: TRBJ2-1
CDR3: CASSSSRGAGGLDEQFF
DNA: TGTGCCAGCAGCTCCTCCCGGGGAGCGGGAGGGCTAGATGAGCAGTTCTTC